This entry is about one TCR beta chain. Antigen specificity is unknown. This record comes from a study of T cell responses to AZD1222 COVID-19 vaccine. Study-wide background: Pooling was applied to second doses at about 4 or about 12 weeks. Whole-study results and caveats: The donor cohort was predominantly white British with a female majority, and clonal diversity may have been underestimated. Dominant CD4 TCR responses targeted spike regions 160-218 and 743-854.

Germline CDR1 and CDR2: KGHSH and LQKENI. There are 15 residues in the CDR3. V was cut by 3 bases and J by 3 bases, with 11 bases left in between. Profiling relied on immunoSEQ multiplex PCR, and the TCRdb table lists in-frame clones only, not all of them. Among some 120,000 clones listed, approximately 83% were seen once. Sequencing used peripheral blood, obtained on day 0 of AZD1222 vaccination. V gene TRBV18 combines with J gene TRBJ1-4, with D possibly TRBD1 on 6 matching bases. The source is an adult in good health. CDR3 amino acids: CASSPREGANEKLFF. CDR3 coding DNA: TGTGCCAGCTCACCCCGGGAGGGGGCTAATGAAAAACTGTTTTTT.